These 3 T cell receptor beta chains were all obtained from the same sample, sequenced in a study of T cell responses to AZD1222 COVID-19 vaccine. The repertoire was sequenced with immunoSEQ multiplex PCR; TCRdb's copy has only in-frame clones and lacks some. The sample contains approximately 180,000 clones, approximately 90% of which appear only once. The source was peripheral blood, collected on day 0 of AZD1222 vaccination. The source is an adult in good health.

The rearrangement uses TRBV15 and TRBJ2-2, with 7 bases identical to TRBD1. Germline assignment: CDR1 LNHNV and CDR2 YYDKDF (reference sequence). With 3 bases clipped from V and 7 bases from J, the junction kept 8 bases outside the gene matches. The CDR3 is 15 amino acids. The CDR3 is CATSSDPGGHGELFF. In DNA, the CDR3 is TGTGCCACCAGCAGCGATCCAGGGGGTCACGGGGAGCTGTTTTTT.

The CDR3 bases are TGTGCCAGTGTATCCTACAATGAGCAGTTCTTC. Translation: CASVSYNEQFF. The rearrangement uses TRBV3-1 (or the pseudogene TRBV3-2) and TRBJ2-1; no firm D call. Germline CDR1 LGHDT, CDR2 YNNKEL (reference sequence). The CDR3 has 11 residues. V gave up 9 bases and J gave up 1 base, with 4 bases separating them.

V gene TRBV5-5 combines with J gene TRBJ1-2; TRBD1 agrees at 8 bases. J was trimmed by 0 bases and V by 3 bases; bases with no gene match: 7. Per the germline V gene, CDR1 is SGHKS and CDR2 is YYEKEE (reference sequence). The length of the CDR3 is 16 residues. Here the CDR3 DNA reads TGTGCCAGCAGCTCCGCGACAGGGGCCCCTAACTATGGCTACACCTTC. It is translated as CASSSATGAPNYGYTF. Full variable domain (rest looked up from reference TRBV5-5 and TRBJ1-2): DAGVTQSPTHLIKTRGQQVTLRCSPISGHKSVSWYQQVLGQGPQFIFQYYEKEERGRGNFPDRFSARQFPNYSSELNVNALLLGDSALYLCASSSATGAPNYGYTFGSGTRLTVV.